These 18 T cell receptor beta chains share one sample of origin, sequenced in a study of cytomegalovirus exposure and HLA in healthy donors. Profiled with immunoSEQ multiplex PCR; TCRdb holds only in-frame clones, not every one. The repertoire holds 150,000 to 160,000 clones, with 65% to 90% as singletons. The material sequenced was PBMCs. All receptors derive from a man aged 18 to 35 in good health and CMV-seropositive.

The chain recombines TRBV5-6 with TRBJ1-1, with D possibly being TRBD1 (6 bases). This CDR3 spans 14 amino acids. The V end was cut by 4 bases, the J end by 4 bases, with 14 bases between. Germline V gene sequence: CDR1 SGHDT, CDR2 YYEEEE. The CDR3 coding sequence is TGTGCCAGCAGCCCCGGGGGGCGTCGCACTGAAGCTTTCTTT. Translating it yields CASSPGGRRTEAFF.

The chain employs TRBV11-2 and TRBJ2-7, with 8 bases matching TRBD1. Trimming took 8 bases from V and 2 from J; bases not matched to a gene: 17. The CDR3 has 17 residues. Per the germline V gene, CDR1 is SGHAT and CDR2 is FQNNGV. This CDR3 is CASGPHLQGEPPYEQYF. Here the CDR3 DNA reads TGTGCCAGCGGACCCCACCTACAGGGGGAGCCCCCCTACGAGCAGTACTTC. The full variable domain, in which reference TRBV11-2 and TRBJ2-7 provide the parts outside the CDR3, is EAGVAQSPRYKIIEKRQSVAFWCNPISGHATLYWYQQILGQGPKLLIQFQNNGVVDDSQLPKDRFSAERLKGVDSTLKIQPAKLEDSAVYLCASGPHLQGEPPYEQYFGPGTRLTVT.

Turning to this clone: Other DNA sequences in the sample encode the same CDR3. This chain connects TRBV9 to TRBJ2-7, with D possibly matching TRBD1 (5 bases). The germline V gene has CDR1 SGDLS and CDR2 YYNGEE. V was pared by 5 bases and J by 0 bases, with 12 bases between. This CDR3 has 14 amino acids. CDR3 loop: CASSVRQNSYEQYF. The CDR3 nucleotides are TGTGCCAGCAGTGTTCGACAGAACTCCTACGAGCAGTACTTC.

The V and J genes are TRBV12-5 and TRBJ1-5, with D tentatively TRBD1 (6 bases). V lost 7 bases, J lost 0 bases, and 22 bases lay in between. The CDR3 is made up of 18 amino acids. Germline loops: CDR1 LGHNT, CDR2 FRNRAP. CDR3 sequence: CASVGHHGTTYSNQPQHF. CDR3 bases: TGTGCTAGTGTTGGCCATCACGGGACAACTTATAGCAATCAGCCCCAGCATTTT.

The chain links TRBV6-5 to TRBJ1-1; TRBD1 is a possible D gene (6 bases). V dropped 2 bases and J dropped 0 bases, with 13 bases sitting between them. The germline V gene encodes CDR1 MNHEY and CDR2 SVGAGI. CDR3 length equals 16 residues. The CDR3 loop is CASSYAGAVVNTEAFF. The DNA of the CDR3 is TGTGCCAGCAGTTACGCGGGGGCAGTTGTGAACACTGAAGCTTTCTTT.

This clone occurred once. The gene calls are TRBV25-1 and TRBJ2-7; 9 bases agree with TRBD2. Unmatched junction bases numbered 4, after V lost 2 bases and J lost 5 bases. There are 14 residues in the CDR3. Germline values: CDR1 MGHDK, CDR2 SYGVNS. The CDR3 spells CASSEAGGPNEQYF. CDR3 sequence (DNA): TGTGCCAGCAGTGAAGCGGGAGGGCCAAACGAGCAGTACTTC.

J is TRBJ2-1 and V is TRBV5-4; 8 positions match TRBD2. The length of the CDR3 is 15 residues. Trimming cost V 6 bases and J 3 bases; bases outside gene matches: 8. Germline V gene data show CDR1 as SGHNT and CDR2 as YYREEE (reference sequence). The CDR3 DNA reads TGTGCCAGCACCCTAGCGGGCCGCGTCTACAATGAGCAGTTCTTC. This encodes CASTLAGRVYNEQFF. The whole variable domain, remainder taken from reference TRBV5-4 and TRBJ2-1, is ETGVTQSPTHLIKTRGQQVTLRCSSQSGHNTVSWYQQALGQGPQFIFQYYREEENGRGNFPPRFSGLQFPNYSSELNVNALELDDSALYLCASTLAGRVYNEQFFGPGTRLTVL.

CDR3 bases: TGTGCCAGCTCACCGTTAGGGGATGGCTACACCTTC. Amino acid sequence: CASSPLGDGYTF. V and J are TRBV18 and TRBJ1-2, with D perhaps TRBD1 (5 bases). Trimming removed 3 bases from V and 6 bases from J, with 8 bases in between. The V gene's germline CDR1 is KGHSH and CDR2 LQKENI. The CDR3 extends over 12 amino acids.

V is TRBV4-3 and J is TRBJ2-1; TRBD2 agrees at 11 bases. The CDR3 has 13 amino acids. From germline, CDR1 is LGHNA and CDR2 YSLEER. The V segment lost 6 bases and the J segment 8 bases; nucleotides outside the gene matches: 3. The CDR3 DNA reads as TGCGCCAGCAGTAGCGGGAGGGCCCATGAGCAGTTCTTC. The encoded protein is CASSSGRAHEQFF.

This chain connects TRBV7-2 to TRBJ1-2; D unresolved. Germline V CDR1 and CDR2: SGHTA, FQGNSA. Trimming shortened V by 5 bases and J by 3 bases, and 13 bases separated the two germline ends. CDR3 length: 14 amino acids. CDR3 in amino acids: CASSPRPIDYGYTF. The CDR3 DNA reads as TGTGCCAGCAGCCCTAGACCCATCGACTATGGCTACACCTTC.

The chain joins TRBV5-1 to TRBJ2-7; 9 bases match TRBD1. The V and J ends lost 3 bases and 3 bases, in that order; junction bases with no gene match: 1. This CDR3 is 13 amino acids long. CDR1 and CDR2 from the germline V gene are SGHRS and YFSETQ. CDR3 in amino acids: CASSSDRGYEQYF. In nucleotides, the CDR3 is TGCGCCAGCAGCTCGGACAGGGGCTACGAGCAGTACTTC.

This chain joins TRBV4-3 and TRBJ2-3, with TRBD2 matching 14 bases. Per germline, CDR1 LGHNA and CDR2 YSLEER. V lost 0 bases to trimming and J lost 5 bases; unmatched junction nucleotides: 1. The CDR3 is 16 amino acids. The CDR3 protein is CASSQETSGGGDTQYF. CDR3 in DNA: TGCGCCAGCAGCCAAGAGACTAGCGGGGGGGGAGATACGCAGTATTTT.

The chain recombines TRBV20-1 with TRBJ2-1; D remains ambiguous. Between the trimmed V and J ends, which lost 6 bases and 15 bases, there was a span of 12 bases. Germline CDR1 reads DFQATT; CDR2 reads SNEGSKA (reference sequence). The CDR3 loop spans 9 amino acids. CDR3 sequence reads: CSATPSGFF. The CDR3, as DNA: TGCAGTGCCACTCCTTCGGGGTTCTTC.

This chain joins TRBV25-1 and TRBJ2-3, with 8 bases that match TRBD1. The CDR3 spans 13 residues. Trimming took 6 bases from V and 3 from J; bases not matched to a gene: 2. The germline V gene has CDR1 MGHDK and CDR2 SYGVNS. The CDR3 region is CASSRTGTDTQYF. CDR3 nucleotides: TGTGCCAGCAGCCGGACAGGGACAGATACGCAGTATTTT.

The rearrangement joins TRBV6-4 to TRBJ2-7; 7 bases are a match to TRBD2. Per germline, CDR1 MRHNA and CDR2 SNTAGT. V lost 6 bases and J lost 7; bases outside the gene matches: 15. The CDR3 has 15 amino acids. The CDR3 reads CASSDGGTLGVEQYF. The CDR3 DNA reads TGTGCCAGCAGCGACGGGGGGACCTTGGGGGTTGAGCAGTACTTC.

This clone was seen a few times. The chain carries TRBV7-9 and TRBJ1-5, with no clear D. This CDR3 has 12 residues. From germline, CDR1 is SEHNR and CDR2 FQNEAQ (reference sequence). The germline V and J ends were trimmed by 4 bases and 5 bases, with 6 bases remaining between them. The chain's CDR3 is CASSSRDQPQHF. In DNA form, the CDR3 reads TGTGCCAGCAGCTCACGGGATCAGCCCCAGCATTTT.

The chain links TRBV5-1 to TRBJ1-3; maybe TRBD1 (5 bases). Germline values: CDR1 SGHRS, CDR2 YFSETQ. The CDR3 sequence is 16 residues long. Trimming removed 0 bases at V and 1 base at J, with 11 bases between. Written as DNA, the CDR3 is TGCGCCAGCAGCTTGGTCGCAGGGACTTCTGGAAACACCATATATTTT. This translates into CASSLVAGTSGNTIYF.

This clone was picked up a small number of times. The chain joins TRBV27 to TRBJ1-5; D gene unclear. The germline gives CDR1 MNHEY, CDR2 SMNVEV (reference sequence). The CDR3 is 12 amino acids. V was clipped by 3 bases and J by 7 bases, with 7 bases between them. The CDR3 loop reads CASSFPGQPQHF. In DNA form, the CDR3 reads TGTGCCAGCAGTTTCCCAGGCCAGCCCCAGCATTTT.